A few counts support the clone carrying this T cell receptor (beta chain). Researchers prepared the TCRbeta library using unique molecular identifiers, the study reports. TCRdb re-called the PCR reads with MiXCR, one entry per CDR3 protein. The sample consists of around 400,000 distinct CDR3 sequences, around 20% of them appearing once. These data come from a study of T-cell reconstitution after alpha-beta-depleted transplantation in children. CDR3 length: 15 residues. The germline V gene encodes CDR1 MGHDK and CDR2 SYGVNS. V was shortened by 4 bases and J by 2 bases, with 15 bases between the two germline ends.

This clonotype originated in a human donor who donated a stem cell graft to a child with acute myeloid leukemia. V and J are TRBV25-1 and TRBJ2-7; maybe TRBD1 (5 bases). The sequencing used PBMCs from the stem cell graft donor, collected from the stem cell graft. The CDR3 DNA follows: TGTGCCAGCAGTGTAACAGGCCCGAGCGCCTACGAGCAGTACTTC. Its translation: CASSVTGPSAYEQYF.